Listed below are T cell receptor beta chains from one sample, sequenced in a study of ipilimumab plus nivolumab after autologous stem cell transplantation. The data were produced by immunoSEQ multiplex PCR, yet TCRdb's version contains in-frame clones alone and is incomplete. Of 84,000 or so clones in the sample, 75% to 85% were seen once. The specimen comprised PBMCs, sampled in a trial of ipilimumab plus nivolumab as post-transplant consolidation. The receptors shown here come from a male donor with diffuse large B-cell lymphoma. CDR3s include the opening cysteine and the closing phenylalanine or tryptophan. A D gene is named only where the DNA matches it firmly. Where a row states a size, it is once, few, many or the class of an expanded clone; other rows omit it.

v_gene,d_gene,abundance,j_gene,CDR3aa,CDR3nt
TRBV11-2,.,.,TRBJ2-7,CASSLAYRDEQYF,TGTGCCAGCAGCTTAGCTTATAGGGACGAGCAGTACTTC
TRBV7-8,.,.,TRBJ1-5,CASSLGDNSNQPQHF,TGTGCCAGCAGCTTAGGGGATAATAGCAATCAGCCCCAGCATTTT
TRBV25-1,.,.,TRBJ2-4,CASSETGTKNIQYF,TGTGCCAGCAGTGAAACAGGGACCAAAAACATTCAGTACTTC
TRBV11-2,.,.,TRBJ2-6,CASSFTAGANVLTF,TGTGCCAGCAGCTTTACCGCTGGGGCCAACGTCCTGACTTTC
TRBV4-1,TRBD2,.,TRBJ2-1,CASSQTAGATRGQFF,TGCGCCAGCAGCCAAACAGCGGGGGCCACACGGGGGCAGTTCTTC
TRBV19,.,.,TRBJ1-1,CASSSLGGRGNTEAFF,TGTGCCAGTTCTAGTTTAGGGGGTCGGGGGAACACTGAAGCTTTCTTT
TRBV12-2,.,.,TRBJ2-3,CASRLALWEDGSTDTQYF,TGTGCAAGTCGCTTAGCGCTCTGGGAGGATGGATCCACAGATACGCAGTATTTT
TRBV30,.,.,TRBJ1-3,CAWSVQTGNTIYF,TGTGCCTGGAGTGTACAGACTGGAAACACCATATATTTT
TRBV29-1,TRBD1,.,TRBJ1-1,CSVWDRWNTEAFF,TGCAGCGTTTGGGACAGATGGAACACTGAAGCTTTCTTT
TRBV19,TRBD1,.,TRBJ1-6,CASSSPGQGSNNSPLHF,TGTGCCAGTAGTTCTCCGGGACAGGGCTCAAATAATTCACCCCTCCACTTT
TRBV27,.,once,TRBJ2-3,CASSYKNTDTQYF,TGTGCCAGCAGTTACAAGAACACAGATACGCAGTATTTT
TRBV30,.,.,TRBJ2-7,CAWSPAYEQYF,TGTGCCTGGAGTCCGGCCTACGAGCAGTACTTC
TRBV7-2,.,.,TRBJ1-6,CASSLEAAAFNSAAPPLHF,TGTGCCAGCAGCTTAGAAGCTGCAGCCTTTAATTCTGCAGCGCCACCCCTCCACTTT
TRBV5-1,.,.,TRBJ2-3,CASTGPDTQYF,TGCGCCAGCACAGGACCAGATACGCAGTATTTT
TRBV5-1,.,.,TRBJ1-1,CASRRNGQNTEAFF,TGCGCCAGCAGAAGAAACGGGCAGAACACTGAAGCTTTCTTT
TRBV5-1,.,few,TRBJ1-5,CASSPAGPPQPQHF,TGCGCCAGCAGCCCGGCCGGCCCCCCTCAGCCCCAGCATTTT
TRBV2,.,.,TRBJ2-6,CASSDLLQLDSGANVLTF,TGTGCCAGCAGTGATCTTCTTCAACTCGACTCTGGGGCCAACGTCCTGACTTTC
TRBV5-1,.,.,TRBJ2-1,CASSLQTGNNEQFF,TGCGCCAGCAGCTTGCAAACAGGGAACAATGAGCAGTTCTTC
TRBV7-2,.,once,TRBJ2-3,CASSSRGRGGTDTQYF,TGTGCCAGCAGCTCTAGGGGGCGGGGGGGCACAGATACGCAGTATTTT
TRBV25-1,.,.,TRBJ2-5,CASSGDSETQYF,TGTGCCAGCAGTGGGGATTCCGAGACCCAGTACTTC
TRBV19,.,.,TRBJ1-5,CASEDRINQPQHF,TGTGCCAGTGAAGACAGGATCAATCAGCCCCAGCATTTT
TRBV4-1,TRBD1,.,TRBJ1-6,CASSQDFGGPGGNSPLHF,TGCGCCAGCAGCCAAGATTTCGGGGGGCCAGGGGGCAATTCACCCCTCCACTTT
TRBV15,TRBD1,.,TRBJ1-2,CATSKEGGTDTNYGYTF,TGTGCCACCAGCAAAGAAGGAGGGACAGATACTAACTATGGCTACACCTTC
TRBV19,TRBD1,once,TRBJ1-6,CASSIAGGVYNSPLHF,TGTGCCAGTAGTATTGCAGGGGGCGTCTATAATTCACCCCTCCACTTT
TRBV7-2,.,.,TRBJ2-2,CASSLGVMGRGNTGELFF,TGTGCCAGCAGCTTAGGGGTCATGGGCAGGGGGAACACCGGGGAGCTGTTTTTT
TRBV4-2,TRBD1,.,TRBJ2-7,CASRPTGAGDYEQYF,TGTGCCAGCAGGCCGACAGGGGCCGGGGATTACGAGCAGTACTTC
TRBV11-2,TRBD1,.,TRBJ1-6,CASSSSTGGRNSPLHF,TGTGCCAGCAGCTCCTCGACAGGGGGCCGTAATTCACCCCTCCACTTT
TRBV4-3,.,.,TRBJ2-7,CASSPGLTGEQYF,TGCGCCAGCAGCCCGGGACTTACGGGCGAGCAGTACTTC
TRBV4-1,.,.,TRBJ1-4,CASSQEAGEKLFF,TGCGCCAGCAGCCAAGAGGCCGGCGAAAAACTGTTTTTT
TRBV19,.,.,TRBJ2-3,CASRTRGSTDTQYF,TGTGCCAGTAGAACTCGGGGGAGCACAGATACGCAGTATTTT
TRBV7-8,.,.,TRBJ1-1,CASSLEQNTEAFF,TGTGCCAGCAGCCTCGAGCAGAACACTGAAGCTTTCTTT
TRBV9,.,.,TRBJ1-1,CASSVATTGTEAFF,TGTGCCAGCAGCGTAGCTACGACGGGGACTGAAGCTTTCTTT
TRBV5-1,.,.,TRBJ1-4,CASSLTGAREKLFF,TGCGCCAGCAGCTTAACGGGGGCTCGGGAAAAACTGTTTTTT
TRBV9,.,.,TRBJ2-3,CASSVTSEARSVSPPKVTQYF,TGTGCCAGCAGCGTAACTTCGGAGGCCAGGTCAGTAAGCCCACCTAAGGTTACGCAGTATTTT
TRBV4-3,TRBD2,few,TRBJ2-3,CASRQSGGPTDTQYF,TGCGCCAGCAGACAGAGCGGGGGGCCCACAGATACGCAGTATTTT
TRBV2,TRBD1,.,TRBJ2-3,CASSRDSSTDTQYF,TGTGCCAGCAGTAGGGACAGCTCCACAGATACGCAGTATTTT
TRBV5-1,.,.,TRBJ1-2,CASSLDRSFNYGYTF,TGCGCCAGCAGCTTGGACAGATCTTTTAACTATGGCTACACCTTC
TRBV7-2,.,.,TRBJ1-3,CASSSWVGDTGNTIYF,TGTGCCAGCAGCTCTTGGGTTGGTGATACTGGAAACACCATATATTTT
TRBV4-2,.,.,TRBJ2-7,CASSLPGDYEQYF,TGTGCCAGCAGCCTGCCGGGGGACTACGAGCAGTACTTC
TRBV15,TRBD2,once,TRBJ2-5,CATSRDTPQRGRIQETQYF,TGTGCCACCAGCAGAGATACCCCTCAGCGGGGGAGGATCCAAGAGACCCAGTACTTC
TRBV30,.,.,TRBJ1-1,CAWSAGLNTEAFF,TGTGCCTGGAGTGCAGGGCTGAACACTGAAGCTTTCTTT
TRBV15,TRBD1,.,TRBJ1-2,CATSRSGQGGGYTF,TGTGCCACCAGCAGATCAGGACAGGGCGGTGGCTACACCTTC